Below, one T cell receptor beta chain is given with its context. V gave up 5 bases and J gave up 6 bases; unmatched junction bases: 1. Germline V gene lookup returns CDR1 SEHNR and CDR2 FQNEAQ (reference sequence). The CDR3 length is 12 residues. The data stem from a study of blood T cell repertoires in COVID-19. All enrollees were roughly 18 to 95 years old and from fewer than 25 US areas. Measured with immunoSEQ multiplex PCR; TCRdb has only the in-frame clones, and not every one. The table has around 200,000 clones, about 86% seen once; the top ten hold roughly 4%. Material for sequencing was PBMCs or T cells enriched from blood (not recorded which). This receptor was taken from a woman younger than 45 who had been exposed to COVID-19. The chain has TRBV7-9 and TRBJ1-5, with 7 bases aligning to TRBD1. DNA of the CDR3: TGTGCCAGCAGCCAGGGGGGTCAGCCCCAGCATTTT. This codes for CASSQGGQPQHF.